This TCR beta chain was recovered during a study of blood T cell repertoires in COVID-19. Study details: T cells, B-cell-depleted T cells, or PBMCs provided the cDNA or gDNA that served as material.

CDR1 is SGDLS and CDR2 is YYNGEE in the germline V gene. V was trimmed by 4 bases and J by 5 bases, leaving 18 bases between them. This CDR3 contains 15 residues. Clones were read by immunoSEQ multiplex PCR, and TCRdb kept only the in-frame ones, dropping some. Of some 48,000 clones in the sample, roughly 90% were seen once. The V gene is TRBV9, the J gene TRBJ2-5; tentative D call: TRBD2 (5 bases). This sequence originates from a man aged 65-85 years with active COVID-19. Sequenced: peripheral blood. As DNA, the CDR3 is TGTGCCAGCAGCCCCGGGGATTTACGAGGGGAGACCCAGTACTTC. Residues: CASSPGDLRGETQYF.